Here is one T cell receptor (beta chain) with its context. Its antigen is not identified. The data were taken from a study of lymphopenia after photon versus proton radiotherapy. The germline V gene has CDR1 MGHRA and CDR2 YSYEKL. Between the trimmed V and J ends, which lost 1 base and 0 bases, there was a span of 2 bases. There are 13 residues in the CDR3. Using immunoSEQ multiplex PCR, the repertoire was profiled, and TCRdb retains in-frame clones only, with some absent. The table has 75,000 or so clones, about 86% seen once. Whole-study results and caveats: Authors raise, but do not show, better survival with proton therapy.

The V gene is TRBV4-1, the J gene TRBJ2-3; D gene ambiguous. Source: peripheral blood, taken from a patient treated with proton-based radiotherapy. This receptor was identified in a man in his sixties with pancreatic cancer. Written as DNA, the CDR3 is TGCGCCAGCAGCCAAGCTAGCACAGATACGCAGTATTTT. Translating it yields CASSQASTDTQYF.